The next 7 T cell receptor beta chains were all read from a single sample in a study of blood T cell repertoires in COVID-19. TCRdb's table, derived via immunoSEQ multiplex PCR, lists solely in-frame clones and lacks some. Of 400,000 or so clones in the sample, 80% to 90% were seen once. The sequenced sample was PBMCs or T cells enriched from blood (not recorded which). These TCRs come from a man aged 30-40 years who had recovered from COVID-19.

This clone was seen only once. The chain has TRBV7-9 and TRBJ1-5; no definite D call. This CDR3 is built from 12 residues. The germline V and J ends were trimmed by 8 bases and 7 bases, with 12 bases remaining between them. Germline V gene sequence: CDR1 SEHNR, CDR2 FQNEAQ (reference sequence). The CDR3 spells CASSKSLQPQHF. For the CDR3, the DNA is TGTGCCAGCTCCAAGAGTTTGCAGCCCCAGCATTTT.

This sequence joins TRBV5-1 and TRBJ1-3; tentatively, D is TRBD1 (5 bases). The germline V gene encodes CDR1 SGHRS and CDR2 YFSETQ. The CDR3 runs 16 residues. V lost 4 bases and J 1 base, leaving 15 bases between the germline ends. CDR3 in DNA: TGCGCCAGCAGCCCGAACGCAGGGTTTTCTGGAAACACCATATATTTT. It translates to CASSPNAGFSGNTIYF. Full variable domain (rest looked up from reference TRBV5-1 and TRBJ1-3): KAGVTQTPRYLIKTRGQQVTLSCSPISGHRSVSWYQQTPGQGLQFLFEYFSETQRNKGNFPGRFSGRQFSNSRSEMNVSTLELGDSALYLCASSPNAGFSGNTIYFGEGSWLTVV.

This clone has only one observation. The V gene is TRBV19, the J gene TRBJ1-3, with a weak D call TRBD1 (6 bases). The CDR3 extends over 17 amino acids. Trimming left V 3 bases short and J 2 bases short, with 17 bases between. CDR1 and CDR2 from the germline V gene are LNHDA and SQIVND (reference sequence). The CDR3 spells CASSITMYRATGNTIYF. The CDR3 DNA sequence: TGTGCCAGTAGTATTACCATGTACAGGGCGACTGGAAACACCATATATTTT.

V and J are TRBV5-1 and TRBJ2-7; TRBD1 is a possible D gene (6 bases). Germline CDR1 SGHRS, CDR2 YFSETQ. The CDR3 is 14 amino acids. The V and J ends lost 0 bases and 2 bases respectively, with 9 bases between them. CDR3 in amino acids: CASSLVQGAYEQYF. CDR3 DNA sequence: TGCGCCAGCAGCTTGGTACAGGGAGCCTACGAGCAGTACTTC.

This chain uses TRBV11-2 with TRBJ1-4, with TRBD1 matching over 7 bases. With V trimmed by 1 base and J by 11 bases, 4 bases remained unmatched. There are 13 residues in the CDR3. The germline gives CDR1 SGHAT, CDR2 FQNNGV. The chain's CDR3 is CASSLGGGPKLFF. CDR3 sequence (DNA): TGTGCCAGCAGCTTAGGAGGGGGCCCGAAACTGTTTTTT.

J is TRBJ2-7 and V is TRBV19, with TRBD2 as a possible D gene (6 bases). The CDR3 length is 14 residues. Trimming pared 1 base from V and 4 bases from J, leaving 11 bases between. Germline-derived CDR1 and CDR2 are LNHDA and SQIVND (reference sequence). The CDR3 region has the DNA TGTGCCAGTAGTATAGGGAGGGGCGCTTACGAGCAGTACTTC. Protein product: CASSIGRGAYEQYF.

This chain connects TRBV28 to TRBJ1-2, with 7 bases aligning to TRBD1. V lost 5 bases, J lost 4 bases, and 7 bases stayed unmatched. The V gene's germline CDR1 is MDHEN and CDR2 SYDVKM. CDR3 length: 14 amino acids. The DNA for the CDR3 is TGTGCCAGCAGTCCCCCAACAGGGGTCTATGGCTACACCTTC. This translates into CASSPPTGVYGYTF.